A few counts support the clone carrying this T cell receptor beta chain. The sample belongs to a study of identical twins' blood T cells. This CDR3 is 14 amino acids long. Germline assignment: CDR1 ENHRY and CDR2 SYGVKD. Trimming left V 4 bases short and J 4 bases short, with 12 bases between. TCRdb re-derived calls from the 5' RACE reads in MiXCR, one entry per CDR3 protein. The table includes 350,000 to 450,000 distinct CDR3 sequences, more than 25% detected once. Specimen: PBMCs. The receptor comes from a woman between 18 and 49 years old in good health. The rearrangement links TRBV10-3 to TRBJ2-3; D is ambiguous. The CDR3 DNA reads TGTGCCATCAGTGTGGGCCAGCCCGCAGATACGCAGTATTTT. It yields the protein CAISVGQPADTQYF.